What follows are 16 T cell receptor beta chains derived from one specimen sequenced in a study of control samples from healthy donors and cancer patients (dated by TCRdb to between 2020 and 2021). The library was generated by the immunoSEQ multiplex PCR assay. The table comes from immuneACCESS by way of TCRdb, which keeps in-frame sequences with V and J called. Part of the clones is missing from these tables; in studies checked, under half for an unresolved V gene and the rest for unknown reasons. In this sample the table shows over 150,000 clones, 90% to 95% of which occur a single time. The top ten constitute over 1.3% of the sample. What was sequenced was blood. The receptors shown here come from a young woman in good health.

This chain joins TRBV27 and TRBJ1-2; tentative D call: TRBD1 (5 bases). Germline V gives CDR1 MNHEY, CDR2 SMNVEV (reference sequence). The CDR3 runs 15 residues. Trimming stripped 4 bases from V and 2 bases from J, with 14 bases between. CDR3 DNA: TGTGCCAGCAGTTCTCTTGGGACCGCGAACTATGGCTACACCTTC. Amino acids: CASSSLGTANYGYTF.

This chain joins TRBV18 and TRBJ1-5, with a possible D match to TRBD1 (6 bases). CDR3 size: 15 residues. The V and J ends lost 4 bases and 3 bases respectively, with 13 bases between them. Germline V gene data show CDR1 as KGHSH and CDR2 as LQKENI. The CDR3 loop is CASSLSGAHNQPQHF. The DNA for the CDR3 is TGTGCCAGCTCACTCTCAGGGGCTCACAATCAGCCCCAGCATTTT.

V and J are TRBV19 and TRBJ2-7; 11 bases align to TRBD2. The trim removed 6 bases at V and 4 bases at J, leaving 11 bases unmatched. The CDR3 totals 16 residues. The germline V gene has CDR1 LNHDA and CDR2 SQIVND (reference sequence). The CDR3 reads CASSPSPGLAEYEQYF. CDR3 coding DNA: TGTGCCAGTAGCCCATCGCCGGGACTAGCGGAATACGAGCAGTACTTC.

CDR3 protein: CASSSYRDGLEQYF. CDR3 DNA sequence: TGTGCCAGCTCCTCCTACAGGGACGGCCTCGAGCAGTACTTC. The chain employs TRBV18 and TRBJ2-7; possible D gene TRBD1, 6 bases. The CDR3 is 14 amino acids. CDR1 is KGHSH, CDR2 LQKENI, per germline. The V end was cut by 6 bases, the J end by 6 bases, with 18 bases between.

The table lists this clone with a few counts. The J gene is TRBJ2-5, the V gene TRBV6-6; maybe TRBD1 (6 bases). V was trimmed by 0 bases and J by 0 bases, leaving 11 bases between them. The CDR3 extends over 16 amino acids. Germline V gives CDR1 MNHNY, CDR2 SVGAGI (reference sequence). The CDR3, as DNA: TGTGCCAGCAGTTACTCGGGGCAGGGGTACCAAGAGACCCAGTACTTC. Translating gives CASSYSGQGYQETQYF.

This clone has more than one count but fewer than ten. Here the CDR3 reads CATRASGELFF. In DNA form, the CDR3 reads TGTGCCACCAGGGCGAGCGGGGAGCTGTTTTTT. This sequence joins TRBV24-1 and TRBJ2-2; no reliable D call. CDR1 is KGHDR, CDR2 SFDVKD, per germline. V dropped 7 bases and J dropped 7 bases, with 6 bases sitting between them. The CDR3 is 11 amino acids.

This chain uses TRBV5-6 with TRBJ1-1; TRBD1 is a possible D gene (5 bases). The V end lost 4 bases, the J end lost 4 bases, and 17 bases lay between the germline ends. Germline V gene data show CDR1 as SGHDT and CDR2 as YYEEEE. The CDR3 spans 15 residues. CDR3 bases: TGTGCCAGCAGCGCGGCGGGCGGGGGACGCACTGAAGCTTTCTTT. This encodes CASSAAGGGRTEAFF.

This sequence joins TRBV28 and TRBJ2-1, with 9 bases matching TRBD1. This CDR3 is built from 14 residues. V shed 3 bases, J shed 7 bases, and the junction held 4 bases outside the gene matches. The V gene's germline CDR1 is MDHEN and CDR2 SYDVKM. CDR3 DNA sequence: TGTGCCAGCAGTTTGGGACAGGGTCTAAATGAGCAGTTCTTC. This codes for CASSLGQGLNEQFF.

This chain uses TRBV28 with TRBJ2-1; D is undetermined. V was shortened by 2 bases and J by 2 bases, with 10 bases between the two germline ends. Per the germline V gene, CDR1 is MDHEN and CDR2 is SYDVKM. The CDR3 contains 15 residues. CDR3 coding DNA: TGTGCCAGCAGTTTACGACCAGGAGCCTACAATGAGCAGTTCTTC. Its protein product is CASSLRPGAYNEQFF.

This chain joins TRBV29-1 and TRBJ2-2, with unresolved D. Germline CDR1 reads SQVTM; CDR2 reads ANQGSEA. V was pared by 4 bases and J by 0 bases, with 6 bases between. The CDR3 sequence is 13 residues long. The CDR3 nucleotides are TGCAGCGTTGTTGCTCCGAACACCGGGGAGCTGTTTTTT. Translated: CSVVAPNTGELFF.

This sequence joins TRBV6-5 and TRBJ1-2; the D gene is possibly TRBD1 (6 bases). V was cut by 5 bases and J by 8 bases, with 21 bases left in between. Germline V gene sequence: CDR1 MNHEY, CDR2 SVGAGI. The CDR3 has 15 amino acids. As DNA, the CDR3 is TGTGCCAGCAGTCGACTGAGTTCGGGGGGCGCGGGCTACACCTTC. As protein: CASSRLSSGGAGYTF.

A word on this clone: The sample contains more than one DNA sequence encoding this CDR3. The chain uses TRBV10-3 and TRBJ1-5; D gene ambiguous. V lost 3 bases and J 4 bases, leaving 7 bases between the germline ends. This CDR3 comprises 13 residues. Germline assignment: CDR1 ENHRY and CDR2 SYGVKD. CDR3 sequence reads: CAISERENQPQHF. Written as DNA, the CDR3 is TGTGCCATCAGTGAAAGGGAGAATCAGCCCCAGCATTTT.

The V call is TRBV7-9, the J call TRBJ2-3; D is possibly TRBD1 (6 bases). The germline V and J ends were trimmed by 3 bases and 3 bases, with 13 bases remaining between them. The CDR3 is 15 residues long. Germline V gives CDR1 SEHNR, CDR2 FQNEAQ (reference sequence). This CDR3 reads CASSLRGTMTDTQYF. The CDR3 DNA reads TGTGCCAGCAGCTTGAGAGGGACAATGACAGATACGCAGTATTTT.

This sequence joins TRBV5-1 and TRBJ2-1; no clear D gene. Germline loops: CDR1 SGHRS, CDR2 YFSETQ. The V and J ends lost 0 bases and 6 bases respectively, with 7 bases between them. This CDR3 has 13 amino acids. CDR3 amino acids: CASSLAAPNEQFF. DNA of the CDR3: TGCGCCAGCAGCTTGGCCGCACCCAATGAGCAGTTCTTC.

This chain links TRBV5-6 with TRBJ1-2, with 9 bases identical to TRBD1. The CDR3 covers 14 residues. Germline V gene data show CDR1 as SGHDT and CDR2 as YYEEEE. V lost 2 bases, J lost 5 bases, and 4 bases stayed unmatched. The CDR3 loop reads CASSFRDRVYGYTF. CDR3 bases: TGTGCCAGCAGCTTCAGGGACAGGGTTTATGGCTACACCTTC.

The chain combines TRBV2 with TRBJ1-2; 8 bases are a match to TRBD1. Unmatched junction bases numbered 4, after V lost 7 bases and J lost 3 bases. This CDR3 has 13 amino acids. Per the germline V gene, CDR1 is SNHLY and CDR2 is FYNNEI. The CDR3 DNA sequence: TGTGCCAGCACCAGGGGGCGAGACTATGGCTACACCTTC. Translating gives CASTRGRDYGYTF.